The T cell receptor beta chain under discussion was sequenced for a study of cytomegalovirus exposure and HLA in healthy donors. As for the study in general: Unique TCR beta sequences numbering some 120 million came from 150 million to 200 million T cells in an earlier analysis. Broader study findings: In an earlier analysis, productive rearrangement rates for most beta V segments clustered near 87% or 30%.

The PCR used 60 Vbeta and 13 Jbeta primers. TCRdb keeps only in-frame clones here, not all; method: immunoSEQ multiplex PCR. The repertoire holds roughly 100,000 clones, with 76% as singletons. Points on this clone: As yet, its antigen is unknown.

The CDR3 length is 15 residues. Germline CDR1 reads SEHNR; CDR2 reads FQNEAQ (reference sequence). The V end was cut by 5 bases, the J end by 9 bases, with 20 bases between. This rearrangement joins TRBV7-9 to TRBJ2-1; D perhaps matches TRBD2 (5 bases). The specimen was PBMCs. The clonotype originates from a woman younger than 30 in good health and CMV-seropositive. The CDR3 nucleotides read TGTGCCAGCAGCCCCTCAACTAGTAGGCGTTCTGAGCAGTTCTTC. Translation gives CASSPSTSRRSEQFF.